The subject of this entry is one T cell receptor (beta chain). Its cognate antigen is unknown. The PCR was carried out with 60 Vbeta primers and 13 Jbeta primers. Repertoires were generated with immunoSEQ multiplex PCR, while TCRdb's copy carries only in-frame clones and drops some. The table lists some 90,000 clones, 70% to 85% of them singletons. The sample belongs to a study of cytomegalovirus exposure and HLA in healthy donors. Germline lookup yields CDR1 MDHEN and CDR2 SYDVKM. The V segment lost 2 bases and the J segment 6 bases; nucleotides outside the gene matches: 6. The CDR3 consists of 14 residues. Study outcomes and limitations: A later examination showed that TCR association rates differed by HLA locus, with DRB1 most and HLA-C fewest.

The rearrangement joins TRBV28 to TRBJ2-7; 8 positions match TRBD1. The source is a human donor in good health. Sequencing was carried out using PBMCs. This CDR3 reads CASSLIGQGLEQYF. The CDR3 region has the DNA TGTGCCAGCAGTTTAATTGGACAGGGTCTCGAGCAGTACTTC.